This TCR beta chain is drawn from a study of control samples from healthy donors and cancer patients. Profiling relied on immunoSEQ multiplex PCR, and the TCRdb table lists in-frame clones only, not all of them. Of around 140,000 clones in the sample, 93% were seen once. This receptor was taken from a man aged 18 to 29 in good health. Sequenced material: blood.

The CDR3, as DNA: TGTGCCAGCAGCCGAGAGCGGACAGGGGGCGAATACACCTTC. Protein sequence: CASSRERTGGEYTF. J is TRBJ1-2 and V is TRBV11-2; 11 bases are shared with TRBD1. CDR3 size: 14 residues. Germline V gene lookup returns CDR1 SGHAT and CDR2 FQNNGV. V shed 5 bases and J 11 bases; nucleotides not matched to a gene: 10.